Listed below are T cell receptor beta chains from one sample, sequenced in a study of blood T cells in healthy people across ages. TCRdb independently ran MiXCR on the 5' RACE reads; one entry per CDR3 protein. The table includes about 800,000 distinct CDR3 sequences, about 46% detected once. The sample was blood. These receptors were obtained from an elderly man in good health. CDR3s include the opening cysteine and the closing phenylalanine or tryptophan. Each record gives: clone size, J gene, D gene, V gene, CDR3 DNA, CDR3 protein. D genes are given only for firm matches. Clone sizes are given selectively: once, few, many, or a class where the clone is expanded.

>many|TRBJ2-1|-|TRBV27
TGTGCCAGCAGTTTTCTCGGGGACGGTGAGCAGTTCTTC
CASSFLGDGEQFF
>-|TRBJ2-5|-|TRBV4-3
TGCGCCAGTAGCCGGAACCACCAAGAGGCCCAGTACTTC
CASSRNHQEAQYF
>-|TRBJ1-4|-|TRBV24-1
TGTGCCACCCCGACATCAACTAATGAAAAACTGTTTTTT
CATPTSTNEKLFF
>-|TRBJ2-5|-|TRBV20-1
TGCAGTGCGGTTTACCCGGGGGAAAACCAAGAGACCCAGTACTTC
CSAVYPGENQETQYF
>-|TRBJ2-5|TRBD1|TRBV7-2
TGTGCCAGCAGCTTCAGGGGGTCCCAAGAGACCCAGTACTTC
CASSFRGSQETQYF
>few|TRBJ2-7|-|TRBV27
TGTGCCAGCAGTTTTATCGGCGAGCAGTACTTC
CASSFIGEQYF
>few|TRBJ1-1|TRBD1|TRBV29-1
TGCAGCGTAAGTCTGAGACAGGGGAACACTGAAGCTTTCTTT
CSVSLRQGNTEAFF
>few|TRBJ2-3|-|TRBV27
TGTGCCAGCAGTTTTGCAGGTCAGGACACGCAGTATTTT
CASSFAGQDTQYF
>many|TRBJ1-2|TRBD1|TRBV29-1
TGCAGCGTTGGACAGGGAGACTATGGCTACACCTTC
CSVGQGDYGYTF
>few|TRBJ2-3|-|TRBV24-1
TGTGCCACCAGCCCGGTGGGAGATACGCAGTATTTT
CATSPVGDTQYF
>-|TRBJ1-6|-|TRBV12-3/TRBV12-4
TGTGCCAGCAGGGCCCGTCCCCTTACAGGTTCACCCCTCCACTTT
CASRARPLTGSPLHF
>-|TRBJ2-1|-|TRBV4-3
TGCGCCAGCAGCGTACGTACCTTCCTTGGCAATGAGCAGTTCTTC
CASSVRTFLGNEQFF
>-|TRBJ2-1|-|TRBV20-1
TGCAGTGCTGGAAAGCGGAGCTCCTACAATGAGCAGTTCTTC
CSAGKRSSYNEQFF
>-|TRBJ2-2|-|TRBV14
TGTGCCAGCAGCCAAGCCACAGGGTCCGGGGAGCTGTTTTTT
CASSQATGSGELFF
>few|TRBJ2-3|-|TRBV7-6
TGTGCCAGCAGCTTACAGGGGATGTCAGATACGCAGTATTTT
CASSLQGMSDTQYF